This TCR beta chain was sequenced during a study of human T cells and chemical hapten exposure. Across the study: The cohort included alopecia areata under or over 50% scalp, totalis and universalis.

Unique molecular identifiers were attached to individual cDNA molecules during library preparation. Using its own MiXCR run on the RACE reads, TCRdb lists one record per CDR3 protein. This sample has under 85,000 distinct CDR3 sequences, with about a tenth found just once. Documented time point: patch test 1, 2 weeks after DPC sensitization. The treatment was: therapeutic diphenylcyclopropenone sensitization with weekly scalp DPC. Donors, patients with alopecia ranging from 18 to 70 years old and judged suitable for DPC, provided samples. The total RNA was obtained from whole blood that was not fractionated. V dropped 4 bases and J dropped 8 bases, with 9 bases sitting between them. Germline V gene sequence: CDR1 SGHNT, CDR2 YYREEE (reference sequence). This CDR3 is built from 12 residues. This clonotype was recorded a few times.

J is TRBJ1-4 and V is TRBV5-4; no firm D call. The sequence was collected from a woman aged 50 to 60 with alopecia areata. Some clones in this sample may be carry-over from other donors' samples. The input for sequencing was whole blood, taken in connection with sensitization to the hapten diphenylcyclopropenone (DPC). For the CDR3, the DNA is TGTGCCAGCAGCACTCCGGGAGAAAAACTGTTTTTT. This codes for CASSTPGEKLFF.